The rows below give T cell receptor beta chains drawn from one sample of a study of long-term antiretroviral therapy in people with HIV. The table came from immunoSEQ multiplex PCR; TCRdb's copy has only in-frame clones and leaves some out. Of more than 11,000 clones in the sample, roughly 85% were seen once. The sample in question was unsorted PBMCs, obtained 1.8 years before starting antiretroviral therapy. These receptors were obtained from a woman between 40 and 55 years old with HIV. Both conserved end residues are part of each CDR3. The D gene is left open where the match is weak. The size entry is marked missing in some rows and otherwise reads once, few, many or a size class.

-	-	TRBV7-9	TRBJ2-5	TGTGCCAGCAGCTTATTCGGCGGGCAAGAGACCCAGTACTTC	CASSLFGGQETQYF
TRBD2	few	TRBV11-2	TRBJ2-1	TGTGCCAGCAGCTTCGGCGGGAGTCAAGGTGAGCAGTTCTTC	CASSFGGSQGEQFF
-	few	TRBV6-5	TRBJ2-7	TGTGCCAGCAGTAGCCGGGACGAGAACCCCTACGAGCAGTACTTC	CASSSRDENPYEQYF
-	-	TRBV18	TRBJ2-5	TGTGCCAGCTCACCGTTGACCACAAACCAAGAGACCCAGTACTTC	CASSPLTTNQETQYF
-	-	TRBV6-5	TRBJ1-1	TGTGCCAGCAGCACCTTTGGACTGGGGGCTTTCTTT	CASSTFGLGAFF
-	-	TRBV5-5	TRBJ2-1	TGTGCCAGCAGCTTGGAAGTCCTTGGCGGTCAGCCAGGGCAGTTCTTC	CASSLEVLGGQPGQFF
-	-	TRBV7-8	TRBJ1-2	TGTGCCAGCAGCCCCGTACCGGCTCCGCGAGATGGCTACACCTTC	CASSPVPAPRDGYTF
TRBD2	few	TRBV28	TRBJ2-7	TGTGCCAGCGGCGTGCGGGGGGCCGAGCAGTACTTC	CASGVRGAEQYF
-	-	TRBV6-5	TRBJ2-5	TGTGCCAGCAGTTCCGGGGAAGAGACCCAGTACTTC	CASSSGEETQYF
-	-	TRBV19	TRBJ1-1	TGTGCCAGTAGTATAATCCGGCGGGAAGCTTTCTTT	CASSIIRREAFF
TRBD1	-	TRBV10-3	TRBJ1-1	TGTGCCATCAGTGGTTGGAGACAGGGAGAAACTGAAGCTTTCTTT	CAISGWRQGETEAFF
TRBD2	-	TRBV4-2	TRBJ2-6	TGTGCCAGCACCGAACTAGCGGGATTGGGTGGGGCCAACGTCCTGACTTTC	CASTELAGLGGANVLTF
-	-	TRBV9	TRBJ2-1	TGTGCCAGCAGCGTAGGAGGGACACGGACCTACAATGAGCAGTTCTTC	CASSVGGTRTYNEQFF
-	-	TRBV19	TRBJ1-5	TGTGCCAGTAGTCCTCACGCCCAGGGCGGCTATAGCAATCAGCCCCAGCATTTT	CASSPHAQGGYSNQPQHF
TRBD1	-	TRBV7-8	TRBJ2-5	TGTGCCAGCAGCCCACACCGGGACAGCTGGCTGGAGACCCAGTACTTC	CASSPHRDSWLETQYF
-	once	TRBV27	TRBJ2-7	TGTGCCAGCAGTTTAGGGCTAGCTGCCTACGAGCAGTACTTC	CASSLGLAAYEQYF
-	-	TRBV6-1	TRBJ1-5	TGTGCCAGCAGTGCCGAGGATAGCAATCAGCCCCAGCATTTT	CASSAEDSNQPQHF
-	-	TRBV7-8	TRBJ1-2	TGTGCCAGCAGCTTTAGGGAAAACTATGGCTACACCTTC	CASSFRENYGYTF
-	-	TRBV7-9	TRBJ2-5	TGTGCCAGCAGCCTACAAGAGACCCAGTACTTC	CASSLQETQYF
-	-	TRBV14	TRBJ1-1	TGTGCCAGCAGCCCGGGGAGGAACACTGAAGCTTTCTTT	CASSPGRNTEAFF
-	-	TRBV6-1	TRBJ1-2	TGTGCCAGCAGCGTGCCCGCCTATGGCTACACCTTC	CASSVPAYGYTF
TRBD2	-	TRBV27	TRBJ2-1	TGTGCCAGCAGTCCCGGGAGGGCCGGTGAGCAGTTCTTC	CASSPGRAGEQFF
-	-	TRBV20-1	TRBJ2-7	TGCAGTGCTAGCCTACGACACGAGCAGTACTTC	CSASLRHEQYF
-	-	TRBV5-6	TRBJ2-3	TGTGCCAGCGGGGGGCAATCCACAGATACGCAGTATTTT	CASGGQSTDTQYF
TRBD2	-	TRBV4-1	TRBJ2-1	TGCGCCAGCAGCCAAGGGGGGGGCGGGAGGATCGGCAATGAGCAGTTCTTC	CASSQGGGGRIGNEQFF
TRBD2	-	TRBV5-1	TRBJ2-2	TGCGCCAGCAAGGCAGCGGGGGGTTTGAACACCGGGGAGCTGTTTTTT	CASKAAGGLNTGELFF
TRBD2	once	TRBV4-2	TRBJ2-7	TGTGCCAGCAGCCCCCGTGCCAGCGGGGTCCCCTACGAGCAGTACTTC	CASSPRASGVPYEQYF
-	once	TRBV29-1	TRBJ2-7	TGCAGCGTCGAAAGTGTTGGAACCTACGAGCAGTACTTC	CSVESVGTYEQYF
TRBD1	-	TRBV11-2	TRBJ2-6	TGTGCCAGCAGCTTAGTTGGACAGGGGGCTAATACTGGGGCCAACGTCCTGACTTTC	CASSLVGQGANTGANVLTF
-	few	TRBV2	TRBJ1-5	TGTGCCAGCAGTGAAGTGACAGGCAATCAGCCCCAGCATTTT	CASSEVTGNQPQHF
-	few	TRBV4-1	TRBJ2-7	TGCGCCAGCAGCCAAGGGGTGGCCCAAAACTACGAGCAGTACTTC	CASSQGVAQNYEQYF
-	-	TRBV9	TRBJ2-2	TGTGCCAGCAGAGAGTTGTCCGGGGAGCTGTTTTTT	CASRELSGELFF
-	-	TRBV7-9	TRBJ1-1	TGTGCCAGCAGCTTCCCGGGACTGAACACTGAAGCTTTCTTT	CASSFPGLNTEAFF
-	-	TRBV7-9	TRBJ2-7	TGTGCCAGCAGCTTAGGGCGGGGAACCACTTACAACGAGCAGTACTTC	CASSLGRGTTYNEQYF
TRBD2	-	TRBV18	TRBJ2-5	TGTGCCAGCTCACTTACGTTGACTAGCGGGAGGGAAGAGACCCAGTACTTC	CASSLTLTSGREETQYF
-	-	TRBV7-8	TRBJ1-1	TGTGCCAGCAGCCCCTCGAAAACTGAAGCTTTCTTT	CASSPSKTEAFF